A selection of T cell receptor beta chains follows, all from one sample in a study of breast tumors, draining lymph nodes, adjacent tissues. MiXCR was run by TCRdb on the multiplex PCR reads, yielding one entry per CDR3 protein. The table includes about 300,000 distinct CDR3 sequences, 30% detected once. The sequencing sample was made of axillary lymph node tissue. These receptors all stem from a female donor with breast cancer. Some clones in this sample may be carry-over from other donors' samples. CDR3s include the opening cysteine and the closing phenylalanine or tryptophan.

v_gene	j_gene	CDR3aa
TRBV5-8	TRBJ2-5	CASSLAGTRETQYF
TRBV6-2/TRBV6-3	TRBJ2-3	CASFPFGSTDTQYF
TRBV20-1	TRBJ2-3	CSARDWGRSTDTQYF
TRBV20-1	TRBJ2-5	CSARTPWGPETQYF
TRBV24-1	TRBJ1-3	CATKCQGASGNTIYF
TRBV11-2	TRBJ2-1	CASSLVWGARSDNEQFF
TRBV6-2/TRBV6-3	TRBJ2-2	CASSFGQGAGSGELFF
TRBV14	TRBJ2-1	CASSQDVTDPMVF
TRBV10-3	TRBJ1-2	CAIGRDRGGYTF
TRBV15	TRBJ2-1	CATSRKIAGVVYEQFF
TRBV3-1	TRBJ2-3	CASSQASGRDTQYF
TRBV19	TRBJ1-2	CASIPLPGQGRTNYGSTF
TRBV20-1	TRBJ1-2	CSASWRDIRAYGYTF
TRBV5-1	TRBJ2-4	CASTETSGSDIQYF
TRBV12-3/TRBV12-4	TRBJ1-6	CASSRAVESSPLHF
TRBV14	TRBJ1-2	CASTLGTGPIYGYTF
TRBV11-2	TRBJ2-1	CASSAGGTSGKNEQFF
TRBV4-1	TRBJ2-1	CASSPGQGARYEQFF
TRBV4-2	TRBJ2-7	CASSQGTSGRVWYEQYF
TRBV29-1	TRBJ1-4	CSLGEKLFF
TRBV2	TRBJ2-2	CASSEYSFVNTGGLFF
TRBV5-6	TRBJ1-3	CASSLGPGHSGNTIYF
TRBV20-1	TRBJ1-5	CSASIRGSNTQPQHF
TRBV6-2/TRBV6-3	TRBJ2-1	CASGLGNEQFF
TRBV20-1	TRBJ2-1	CSASREMWQFF
TRBV7-2	TRBJ1-5	CASSIQGLGNQPQHF
TRBV14	TRBJ2-1	CATAPRRTYNEQSF
TRBV5-1	TRBJ1-2	CASSLPGQTYGYTF
TRBV29-1	TRBJ1-2	CSVLGTGGVGYGYTF
TRBV20-1	TRBJ1-5	CSASNNYSNQPQHF
TRBV6-2/TRBV6-3	TRBJ2-1	CASSLTGTRGYNEQFF
TRBV28	TRBJ1-6	CASSFRRGVSPLHF
TRBV9	TRBJ2-2	CASSVGGGVGTGELFF
TRBV6-1	TRBJ1-5	CASSVSQVNQPQHF
TRBV20-1	TRBJ2-3	CSARVSGTSYNEQYF
TRBV11-1	TRBJ2-5	CASSFQGPGTQYF
TRBV9	TRBJ2-1	CASSVRNNEQFF
TRBV28	TRBJ1-5	CASRQSNQPQHF
TRBV12-3/TRBV12-4	TRBJ2-1	CASSSGYQRHNEQFF
TRBV6-2/TRBV6-3	TRBJ2-1	CASSAEERAYNEQFF
TRBV6-5	TRBJ2-7	CASSLRLGQLLTVEQYF
TRBV9	TRBJ2-3	CASSLAGRISTDTQYF
TRBV7-9	TRBJ2-1	CASSSLAGGSNEQFF
TRBV10-3	TRBJ2-3	CAIRASGRTDTQYF
TRBV20-1	TRBJ2-1	CSARGANERFF
TRBV20-1	TRBJ1-5	CGARTNSDQPQHF
TRBV6-4	TRBJ1-2	CASSARGTGDLYGYTF
TRBV4-2	TRBJ2-3	CASSHTRQRGSRGDTQYF
TRBV19	TRBJ1-6	CASSDPRDRVHF
TRBV20-1	TRBJ2-7	CSALKDRTYEQYF
TRBV12-3/TRBV12-4	TRBJ2-5	CASSPLSGVRRETQYF
TRBV6-5	TRBJ1-6	CASNPGGDSPLHF
TRBV20-1	TRBJ2-5	CSARDVDSHQETQYF
TRBV9	TRBJ1-5	CASSVGTGNQPQHF
TRBV6-2/TRBV6-3	TRBJ2-1	CASSYLGYEQFF
TRBV19	TRBJ1-6	CASSMAQAPLHF
TRBV4-1	TRBJ2-7	CASSQGLARTLRNEQYF
TRBV20-1	TRBJ2-7	CSARDPLRRPAAYEQHF
TRBV12-3/TRBV12-4	TRBJ1-4	CASSHLPNEKLFF